This is a list of T cell receptor beta chains from one sample in a study of identical twins. Via MiXCR, TCRdb re-called the 5' RACE reads, giving one row per CDR3 protein. Of 1.5 million to 2 million distinct CDR3 sequences listed, under 35% are singletons. Material for sequencing was cord blood. The source of these receptors is a newborn girl in good health. CDR3s include the opening cysteine and the closing phenylalanine or tryptophan. D genes are given only for firm matches. Rows may omit the clone size; those that give it use once, few, many or a size class.

few	TRBJ2-3	TRBV7-2	-	TGTGCCAGCAGCTTTAGCGTGGCGCAGTATTTT	CASSFSVAQYF
-	TRBJ2-5	TRBV11-2	-	TGTGCCAGCAGCTTAACGGCAGGGAGGCGGCAGATTGAGACCCAGTACTTC	CASSLTAGRRQIETQYF
-	TRBJ1-1	TRBV3-1	TRBD1	TGTGCCAGCAGCCAAGACGGCAGGGGGCCCAAGAACACTGAAGCTTTCTTT	CASSQDGRGPKNTEAFF
-	TRBJ1-5	TRBV20-1	-	TGCAGTGCGGCGGGGGGTCAGCCCCAGCATTTT	CSAAGGQPQHF
-	TRBJ2-1	TRBV5-1	TRBD2	TGCGCCAGCAGCTTATTAGGCGGGAGGTTCGACAATGAGCAGTTCTTC	CASSLLGGRFDNEQFF
-	TRBJ2-5	TRBV29-1	-	TGCAGCGTCGGGAGAGGGGAGACCCAGTACTTC	CSVGRGETQYF
-	TRBJ1-1	TRBV12-3/TRBV12-4	-	TGTGCCAGCAGGAGGGCCCTCAGGAACACTGAAGCTTTCTTT	CASRRALRNTEAFF
-	TRBJ2-2	TRBV3-1	TRBD1	TGTGCCAGCAGTCACAGGGGTTACACCGGGGAGCTGTTTTTT	CASSHRGYTGELFF
-	TRBJ2-3	TRBV24-1	TRBD2	TGTGCCACCAGTGATGCTCCGGGACTAGAACTGGATACGCAGTATTTT	CATSDAPGLELDTQYF
-	TRBJ2-7	TRBV19	TRBD1	TGTGCCAGTGAGGCTGGGACAGCCTACAATGAGCAGTACTTC	CASEAGTAYNEQYF
few	TRBJ2-1	TRBV6-1	TRBD2	TGTGCCACCACTCGACTAGCGAGATCCCCAGGGAATGAGCAGTTCTTC	CATTRLARSPGNEQFF
few	TRBJ2-7	TRBV29-1	TRBD2	TGCAGCGTTGAGCGGGAGGGCCCCTACGAGCAGTACTTC	CSVEREGPYEQYF
-	TRBJ2-3	TRBV10-3	TRBD2	TGTGCCATCAGTGCGGTAGCGGGGGGGCTAGGAGATACGCAGTATTTT	CAISAVAGGLGDTQYF
few	TRBJ2-7	TRBV20-1	TRBD2	TGCAGTGCTGCTGGAGCGGGGAGCTCCTACGAGCAGTACTTC	CSAAGAGSSYEQYF
-	TRBJ1-2	TRBV12-3/TRBV12-4	-	TGTGCCAGCAGTTCCCTTTTACAGGGTCGCGGCTACACCTTC	CASSSLLQGRGYTF
few	TRBJ2-3	TRBV6-2/TRBV6-3	TRBD2	TGTGCCAGCAGTTACGGTCTCGCGGGGGGCCTTCCTTCAGATACGCAGTATTTT	CASSYGLAGGLPSDTQYF